The clone carrying this TCR beta chain occurred a few times. The data derive from a study of T-cell memory formation after mild COVID-19. The CDR3 covers 14 residues. V trimming: 6 bases; J trimming: 4 bases; junction bases outside the gene matches: 7. Germline V gene sequence: CDR1 ENHRY, CDR2 SYGVKD. Constant-segment primers and 5'RACE yielded cDNA libraries for TCR alpha and TCR beta, each carrying sample barcodes and UMIs. TCRdb reanalysed the 5' RACE reads using MiXCR and keeps one entry per CDR3 protein. The table has approximately 260,000 distinct CDR3 sequences, roughly a sixth seen once. The material sequenced was PBMCs or a T cell subset sorted from them (not recorded which). This TCR was sampled from a man between 18 and 35 years old who had mild COVID-19 (a few samples of this study predate the infection). Cell type and time point are not known. The V gene is TRBV10-3, the J gene TRBJ2-5; TRBD1 agrees at 8 bases. The CDR3 region is CAISGLQGAETQYF. CDR3 coding DNA: TGTGCCATCAGCGGGCTTCAGGGGGCAGAGACCCAGTACTTC.